This passage covers 9 T cell receptor beta chains from one sample sequenced in a study of T cells in Graves' hyperthyroidism and ophthalmopathy. The source material, RNA transcripts, was used to amplify TCR beta CDR3 regions. First-round RT-PCR with HTBI primers amplified the TCR CDR3 region. TCRdb redid the calling of the multiplex PCR reads with MiXCR, one entry per CDR3 protein. The table has some 600,000 distinct CDR3 sequences, around 42% seen once. The sequenced sample consisted of peripheral blood or thyroid tissue (not recorded which). These receptors were taken from a woman aged 18-35 years with Graves' hyperthyroidism.

This clonotype has a handful of counts. The J gene is TRBJ2-6, the V gene TRBV20-1; the D is unclear. V lost 1 base to trimming and J lost 0 bases, with 4 bases between them. The CDR3 totals 14 residues. From germline, CDR1 is DFQATT and CDR2 SNEGSKA (reference sequence). The CDR3 here is CSARVSSGANVLTF. CDR3 nucleotide sequence: TGCAGTGCTAGAGTTTCCTCTGGGGCCAACGTCCTGACTTTC.

The V call is TRBV10-3, the J call TRBJ2-7, with a tentative D call TRBD2 (6 bases). Germline CDR1 is ENHRY and CDR2 is SYGVKD. V dropped 1 base and J dropped 2 bases, with 12 bases sitting between them. This CDR3 comprises 15 residues. CDR3 nucleotides: TGTGCCATCAGTGAGTGGCGGGAAGCTGCCTACGAGCAGTACTTC. Translated, it gives CAISEWREAAYEQYF.

This clonotype has a handful of counts. The gene calls are TRBV2 and TRBJ2-7; the match to TRBD2 covers 8 bases. J lost 2 bases, V lost 6 bases, and 9 bases had no gene match. CDR3 length equals 15 residues. Germline loops: CDR1 SNHLY, CDR2 FYNNEI. In nucleotides, the CDR3 is TGTGCCAGCAGGACCCAGGGAGCGGGGGCCTACGAGCAGTACTTC. Encoded protein: CASRTQGAGAYEQYF.

This clonotype was counted a few times. This chain links TRBV20-1 with TRBJ1-6; TRBD1 agrees at 8 bases. This CDR3 is 16 amino acids long. The trim removed 5 bases at V and 0 bases at J, leaving 6 bases unmatched. The germline gives CDR1 DFQATT, CDR2 SNEGSKA (reference sequence). CDR3 nucleotides: TGCAGTGCTCCCGGACAGGGCAGCTCCTATAATTCACCCCTCCACTTT. This encodes CSAPGQGSSYNSPLHF.

The CDR3 DNA reads as TGTGCCAGCAGCTCCCTTCCCGGGACAGGGGAGAATCAGCCCCAGCATTTT. The encoded protein is CASSSLPGTGENQPQHF. The gene calls are TRBV7-1 and TRBJ1-5; 10 bases are shared with TRBD1. TRBV7-1 is designated an ORF whose function remains uncertain. The CDR3 is made up of 17 amino acids. The ends lost 3 bases at V and 4 bases at J; junction bases unmatched: 9.

This clonotype occurred a few times. For the CDR3, the DNA is TGTGCCAGCAGTTCCCAACCCCGGTCCTATTCACCCCTCCACTTT. The encoded protein is CASSSQPRSYSPLHF. The chain combines TRBV6-5 with TRBJ1-6; no reliable D call. Trimming left V 4 bases short and J 8 bases short, with 15 bases between. This CDR3 spans 15 amino acids. CDR1 and CDR2 from the germline V gene are MNHEY and SVGAGI.

This clonotype has at least ten counts. The rearrangement uses TRBV7-6 and TRBJ1-2, with D uncertain. The CDR3 totals 14 residues. Germline CDR1 and CDR2: SGHVS and FNYEAQ. The V and J ends lost 1 base and 4 bases respectively, with 10 bases between them. The CDR3 here is CASSLGGGSYGYTF. CDR3 DNA: TGTGCCAGCAGCTTAGGAGGCGGGAGCTATGGCTACACCTTC.

The genes are TRBV29-1 and TRBJ2-6, with 8 bases identical to TRBD1. The CDR3 extends over 16 amino acids. J gave up 0 bases and V 8 bases, and 9 bases lay outside the gene matches. Germline V CDR1 and CDR2: SQVTM, ANQGSEA. In DNA form, the CDR3 reads TGCAGCAGTGAAGGGACAGGCGCCTCTGGGGCCAACGTCCTGACTTTC. Translation: CSSEGTGASGANVLTF.

About this clonotype itself: Germline and junction disagree at one end, which may indicate a read error. This CDR3 is CASSQDFGETYEQYF. The CDR3 DNA is TGTGCCAGCAGCCAAGATTTCGGAGAAACCTACGAGCAGTACTTC. The gene calls are TRBV4-1 and TRBJ2-7; D is undetermined. Germline loops: CDR1 MGHRA, CDR2 YSYEKL. CDR3 length: 15 amino acids.